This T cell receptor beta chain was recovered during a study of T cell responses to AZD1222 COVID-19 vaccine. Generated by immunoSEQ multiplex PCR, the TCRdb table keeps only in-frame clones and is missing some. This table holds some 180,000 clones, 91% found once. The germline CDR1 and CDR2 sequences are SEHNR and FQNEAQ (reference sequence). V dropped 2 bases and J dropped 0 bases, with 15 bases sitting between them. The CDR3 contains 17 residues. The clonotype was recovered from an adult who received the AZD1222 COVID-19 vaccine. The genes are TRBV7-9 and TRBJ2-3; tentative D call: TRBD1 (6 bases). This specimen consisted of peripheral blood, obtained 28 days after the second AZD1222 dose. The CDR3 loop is CASSLSRTGISTDTQYF. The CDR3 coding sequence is TGTGCCAGCAGCTTATCTAGAACAGGGATTAGCACAGATACGCAGTATTTT.